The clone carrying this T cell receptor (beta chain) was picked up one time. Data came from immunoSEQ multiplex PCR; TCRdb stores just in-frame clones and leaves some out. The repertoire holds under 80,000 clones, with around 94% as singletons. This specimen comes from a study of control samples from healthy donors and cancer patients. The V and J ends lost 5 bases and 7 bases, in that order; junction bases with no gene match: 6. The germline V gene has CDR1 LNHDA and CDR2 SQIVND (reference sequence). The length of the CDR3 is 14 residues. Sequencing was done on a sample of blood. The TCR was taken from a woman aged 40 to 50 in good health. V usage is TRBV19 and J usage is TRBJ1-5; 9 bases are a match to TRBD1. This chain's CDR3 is CASSVTGGGQPQHF. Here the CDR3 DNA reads TGTGCCAGTAGTGTCACAGGGGGCGGACAGCCCCAGCATTTT. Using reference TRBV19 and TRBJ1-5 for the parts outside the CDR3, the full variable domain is DGGITQSPKYLFRKEGQNVTLSCEQNLNHDAMYWYRQDPGQGLRLIYYSQIVNDFQKGDIAEGYSVSREKKESFPLTVTSAQKNPTAFYLCASSVTGGGQPQHFGDGTRLSIL.